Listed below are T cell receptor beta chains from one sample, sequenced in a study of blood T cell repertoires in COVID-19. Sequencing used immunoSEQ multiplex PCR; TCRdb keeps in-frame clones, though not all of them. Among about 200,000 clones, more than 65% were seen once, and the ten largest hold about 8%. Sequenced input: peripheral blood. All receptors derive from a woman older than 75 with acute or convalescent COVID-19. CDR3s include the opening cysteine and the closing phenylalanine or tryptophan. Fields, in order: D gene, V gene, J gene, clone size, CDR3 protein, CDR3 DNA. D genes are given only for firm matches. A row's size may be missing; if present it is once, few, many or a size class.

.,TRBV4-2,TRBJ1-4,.,CASSQGGSTNEKLFF,TGTGCCAGCAGCCAGGGAGGAAGTACTAATGAAAAACTGTTTTTT
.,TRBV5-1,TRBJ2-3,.,CASSLAGRQGSTDTQYF,TGCGCCAGCAGCTTGGCCGGGCGGCAGGGTAGCACAGATACGCAGTATTTT
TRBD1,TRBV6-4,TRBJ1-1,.,CASRSDRVGTEAFF,TGTGCCAGCAGGAGCGACAGGGTCGGCACTGAAGCTTTCTTT
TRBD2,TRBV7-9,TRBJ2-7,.,CASSRTSGGPEQYF,TGTGCCAGCAGCAGGACTAGCGGGGGACCCGAGCAGTACTTC
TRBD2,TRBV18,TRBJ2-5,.,CASSPGASGQETQYF,TGTGCCAGCTCCCCCGGGGCTAGCGGACAAGAGACCCAGTACTTC
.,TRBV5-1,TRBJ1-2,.,CASSLSQGDGYTF,TGCGCCAGCAGCTTGTCACAGGGTGATGGCTACACCTTC
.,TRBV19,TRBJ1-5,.,CASSMSQGIHQPQHF,TGTGCCAGTAGTATGTCCCAGGGGATCCATCAGCCCCAGCATTTT
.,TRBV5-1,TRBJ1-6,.,CASSLGGDYYNSPLHF,TGCGCCAGCAGCTTGGGCGGTGACTACTATAATTCACCCCTCCACTTT
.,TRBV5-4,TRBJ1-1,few,CASSVQGNTEAFF,TGTGCCAGCAGCGTACAGGGGAACACTGAAGCTTTCTTT
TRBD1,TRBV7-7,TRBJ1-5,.,CASSLANRGSYQPQHF,TGTGCCAGCAGCTTAGCGAACAGGGGCTCTTATCAGCCCCAGCATTTT
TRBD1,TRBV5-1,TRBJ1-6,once,CASSQGANSPLHF,TGCGCCAGCAGTCAGGGGGCTAATTCACCCCTCCACTTT
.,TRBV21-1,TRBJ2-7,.,CASTSLREGPNEQYF,TGTGCCAGCACCTCGCTACGGGAGGGCCCCAACGAGCAGTACTTC
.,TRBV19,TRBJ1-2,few,CASSIGQYGYTF,TGTGCCAGTAGTATCGGACAGTATGGCTACACCTTC
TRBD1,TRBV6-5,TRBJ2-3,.,CASSRQGVTTQYF,TGTGCCAGCAGTAGACAGGGGGTAACTACGCAGTATTTT
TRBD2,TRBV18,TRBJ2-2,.,CASSTAGGRITGELFF,TGTGCCAGCTCAACGGCGGGAGGGCGTATCACCGGGGAGCTGTTTTTT
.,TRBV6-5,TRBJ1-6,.,CASSYSSVNNSPLHF,TGTGCCAGCAGTTACTCGAGTGTTAATAATTCACCCCTCCACTTT
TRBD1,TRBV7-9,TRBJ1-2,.,CASSLEVGQEIYGYTF,TGTGCCAGCAGCTTAGAGGTTGGACAGGAGATCTATGGCTACACCTTC
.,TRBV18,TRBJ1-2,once,CASSDPGQPYGYTF,TGTGCCAGCTCAGACCCGGGACAACCCTATGGCTACACCTTC
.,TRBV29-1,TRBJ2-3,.,CSVGMAGASTDTQYF,TGCAGCGTCGGAATGGCGGGGGCTAGCACAGATACGCAGTATTTT
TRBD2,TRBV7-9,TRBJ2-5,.,CASSLLTGGLGKETQYF,TGTGCCAGCAGTCTTTTGACGGGGGGGCTGGGGAAAGAGACCCAGTACTTC
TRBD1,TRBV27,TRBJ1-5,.,CASSQRQGLSNQPQHF,TGTGCCAGCAGTCAACGACAGGGCCTGAGCAATCAGCCCCAGCATTTT
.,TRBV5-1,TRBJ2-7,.,CASSFAGSYEQYF,TGCGCCAGCAGCTTCGCCGGCTCCTACGAGCAGTACTTC
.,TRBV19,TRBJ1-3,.,CASTSIQVHSGNTIYF,TGTGCCAGTACCTCCATACAGGTCCACTCTGGAAACACCATATATTTT
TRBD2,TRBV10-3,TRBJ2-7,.,CAISDLTSGRGEQYF,TGTGCCATCAGTGATCTGACTAGCGGGAGAGGCGAGCAGTACTTC
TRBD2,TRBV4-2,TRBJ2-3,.,CASSQGSSGGPTDTQYF,TGTGCCAGCAGCCAAGGCTCTAGCGGGGGACCCACAGATACGCAGTATTTT
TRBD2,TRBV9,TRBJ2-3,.,CASSVALAGAPTSTDTQYF,TGTGCCAGCAGCGTAGCGCTAGCGGGGGCCCCAACTAGCACAGATACGCAGTATTTT
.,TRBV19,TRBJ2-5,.,CASSPGGYGETQYF,TGTGCCAGTAGTCCTGGGGGGTACGGTGAGACCCAGTACTTC
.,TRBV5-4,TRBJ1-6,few,CASSLGQPNSPLHF,TGTGCCAGCAGCTTGGGACAGCCGAATTCACCCCTCCACTTT
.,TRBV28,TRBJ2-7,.,CASRISGFLPEQYF,TGTGCCAGCAGGATCAGCGGATTCTTGCCCGAGCAGTACTTC
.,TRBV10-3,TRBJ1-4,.,CAISEAATNEKLFF,TGTGCCATCAGTGAGGCGGCAACTAATGAAAAACTGTTTTTT
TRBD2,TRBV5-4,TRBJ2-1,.,CASSMGLAGGDEQFF,TGTGCCAGCAGCATGGGACTAGCGGGGGGGGATGAGCAGTTCTTC
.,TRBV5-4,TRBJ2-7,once,CASSLAGDEQYF,TGTGCCAGCAGCCTAGCAGGGGACGAGCAGTACTTC
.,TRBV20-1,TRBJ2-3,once,CSASSALARTDTQYF,TGCAGTGCTAGTTCCGCACTAGCCCGCACAGATACGCAGTATTTT
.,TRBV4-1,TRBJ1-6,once,CASSQAKSSYNSPLHF,TGCGCCAGCAGCCAAGCGAAGAGCTCCTATAATTCACCCCTCCACTTT
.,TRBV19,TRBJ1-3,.,CASRDSYSGNTIYF,TGTGCCAGTCGGGACTCCTACTCTGGAAACACCATATATTTT
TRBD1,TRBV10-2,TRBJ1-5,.,CASSESRGQAFENQPQHF,TGCGCCAGCAGTGAGTCGAGGGGGCAGGCCTTTGAGAATCAGCCCCAGCATTTT
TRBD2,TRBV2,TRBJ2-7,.,CASMRTSGSHREQYF,TGTGCCAGTATGCGGACTAGCGGGAGTCATAGGGAGCAGTACTTC
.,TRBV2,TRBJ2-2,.,CASSKTGQGVTGELFF,TGTGCCAGCAGCAAGACGGGTCAGGGCGTCACCGGGGAGCTGTTTTTT
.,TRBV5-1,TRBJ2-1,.,CASSLDPGAGNEQFF,TGCGCCAGCAGCTTGGATCCAGGGGCCGGGAATGAGCAGTTCTTC
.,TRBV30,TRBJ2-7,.,CAWSHTGLDEQYF,TGTGCCTGGAGTCATACTGGACTCGACGAGCAGTACTTC
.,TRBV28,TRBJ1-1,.,CASSFGGGLTEAFF,TGTGCCAGCAGTTTCGGGGGAGGACTCACTGAAGCTTTCTTT
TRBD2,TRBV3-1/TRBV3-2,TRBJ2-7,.,CASSQGLAGNYEQYF,TGTGCCAGCAGCCAAGGGCTAGCGGGAAACTACGAGCAGTACTTC
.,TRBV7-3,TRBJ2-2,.,CASSLSSTAGELFF,TGTGCCAGCAGCTTATCCTCCACAGCCGGGGAGCTGTTTTTT
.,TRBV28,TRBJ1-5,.,CASSSADGYRNQPQHF,TGTGCCAGCAGTTCCGCCGACGGGTATCGCAATCAGCCCCAGCATTTT
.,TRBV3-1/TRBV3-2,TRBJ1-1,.,CASSQDPRGGTEAFF,TGTGCCAGCAGCCAAGACCCTCGGGGAGGAACTGAAGCTTTCTTT